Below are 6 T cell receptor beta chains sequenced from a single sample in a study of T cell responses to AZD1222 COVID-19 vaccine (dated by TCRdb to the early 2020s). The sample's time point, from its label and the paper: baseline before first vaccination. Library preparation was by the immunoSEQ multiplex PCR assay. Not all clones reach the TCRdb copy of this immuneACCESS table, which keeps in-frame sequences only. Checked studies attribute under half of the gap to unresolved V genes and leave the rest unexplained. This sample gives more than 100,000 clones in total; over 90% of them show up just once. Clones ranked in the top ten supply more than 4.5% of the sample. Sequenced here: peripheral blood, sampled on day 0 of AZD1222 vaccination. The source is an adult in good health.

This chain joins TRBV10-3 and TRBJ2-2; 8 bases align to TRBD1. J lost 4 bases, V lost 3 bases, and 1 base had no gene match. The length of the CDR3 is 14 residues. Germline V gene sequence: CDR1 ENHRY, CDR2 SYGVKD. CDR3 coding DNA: TGTGCCATCAGTGAAGGGACAGGCACCGGGGAGCTGTTTTTT. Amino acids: CAISEGTGTGELFF.

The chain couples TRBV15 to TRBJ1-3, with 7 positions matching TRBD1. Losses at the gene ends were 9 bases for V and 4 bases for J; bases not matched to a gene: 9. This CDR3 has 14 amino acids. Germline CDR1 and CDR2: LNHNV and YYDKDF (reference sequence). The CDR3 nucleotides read TGTGCCACGTCGACAGGGATTGGGGGAAACACCATATATTTT. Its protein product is CATSTGIGGNTIYF.

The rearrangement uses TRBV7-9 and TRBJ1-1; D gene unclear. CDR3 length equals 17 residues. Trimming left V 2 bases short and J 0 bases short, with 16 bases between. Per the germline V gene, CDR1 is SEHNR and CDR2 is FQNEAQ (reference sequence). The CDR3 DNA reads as TGTGCCAGCAGCTTAAAAGGAAGGACTAACATGAACACTGAAGCTTTCTTT. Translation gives CASSLKGRTNMNTEAFF. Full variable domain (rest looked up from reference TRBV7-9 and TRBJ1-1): DTGVSQNPRHKITKRGQNVTFRCDPISEHNRLYWYRQTLGQGPEFLTYFQNEAQLEKSRLLSDRFSAERPKGSFSTLEIQRTEQGDSAMYLCASSLKGRTNMNTEAFFGQGTRLTVV.

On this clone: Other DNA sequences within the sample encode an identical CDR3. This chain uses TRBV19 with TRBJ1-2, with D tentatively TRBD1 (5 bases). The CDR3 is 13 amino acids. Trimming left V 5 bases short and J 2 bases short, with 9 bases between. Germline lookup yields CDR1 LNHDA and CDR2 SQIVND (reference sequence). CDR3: CASSVGRNYGYTF. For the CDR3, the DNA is TGTGCCAGTAGTGTGGGACGGAACTATGGCTACACCTTC.

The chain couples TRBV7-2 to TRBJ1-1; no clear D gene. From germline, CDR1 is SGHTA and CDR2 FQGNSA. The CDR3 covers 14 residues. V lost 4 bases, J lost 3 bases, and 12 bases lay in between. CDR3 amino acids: CASSSGFGDTEAFF. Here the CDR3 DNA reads TGTGCCAGCAGCTCGGGGTTCGGGGACACTGAAGCTTTCTTT.

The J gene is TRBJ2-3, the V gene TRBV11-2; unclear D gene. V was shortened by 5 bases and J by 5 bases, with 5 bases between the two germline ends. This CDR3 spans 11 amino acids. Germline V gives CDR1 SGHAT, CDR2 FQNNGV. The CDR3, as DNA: TGTGCCAGCAGCGGTAAAGATACGCAGTATTTT. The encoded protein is CASSGKDTQYF.